The present T cell receptor (beta chain) was sequenced within a study of OX40 agonist ivuxolimab in advanced cancers. About the investigation overall: Ivuxolimab was a fully human IgG2 agonistic monoclonal antibody targeting the costimulatory receptor OX40 (CD134). Intravenous ivuxolimab was administered to patients every 2 weeks at six dose levels: 0.01, 0.1, 0.3, 1.5, 3 and 10 mg/kg. Of the 50 to 55 patients in dose escalation, around 20 had hepatocellular carcinoma, roughly 15 had melanoma, 9 had renal cell carcinoma and 9 had head and neck cancer. A male proportion of roughly 80% and a mean age of around 60 years, ranging from 23 to 79, were recorded for the dose-escalation cohort. Prior anti-PD-1, anti-PD-L1 or anti-CTLA-4 therapy was permitted, and checkpoint inhibitors had been received by 40% to 50% of dose-escalation patients. Partial responses were achieved by three dose-escalation patients, of whom one had hepatocellular carcinoma and two had cutaneous melanoma. Peripheral TCRbeta sequencing was intended to test whether TCR sequence diversity was altered and clonal T-cell expansion was caused by ivuxolimab. The monotherapy dose-escalation portion (N of about 50 patients) of the phase I ivuxolimab trial is reported in the paper.

What the study reported, not specific to this receptor: Low levels of normalized T-cell clonal expansion were also shown by some nonresponding patients. The antigen specificity of the clonally expanded peripheral T cells was not determined. Partial responders in the 0.1-3.0 mg/kg groups had among the lowest normalized peripheral clonal expansion, especially among CD8+ T cells. Clonal expansion of both CD4+ and CD8+ blood T cells was observed from baseline to week 6 at doses 0.1 to 3.0 mg/kg. After ivuxolimab, expanded clones were on average more numerous among CD8+ T cells than among CD4+ T cells.

The trial excluded patients who had a history of autoimmune disease or who were on systemic immunosuppression. Peripheral blood for TCR sequencing was collected from all dose cohorts at baseline, on cycle 4 day 1, and on cycle 7 day 1. Samples were obtained from an open-label, multicenter, first-in-human phase I dose-escalation trial of ivuxolimab. Adults with locally advanced or metastatic head and neck squamous cell, hepatocellular, melanoma or renal cell carcinoma were enrolled in the trial. Before TCR sequencing, CD4+ T cells and CD8+ T cells from peripheral blood were sorted into separate populations. With regard to this clone: It lacks a known antigen. No much larger clone exists at a distance of one base, and base qualities are not known.

Genomic DNA was extracted from sorted cells for sequencing of the TCRbeta CDR3 region. The immunoSEQ Assay was used to sequence the TCRbeta CDR3 regions. Sourced from immuneACCESS, this table was stored by TCRdb with only in-frame sequences that have V and J called. A share of the clones is absent; for the studies checked, an unresolved V gene accounts for under half, and the remainder has no known explanation. Within this sample are some 82,000 clones, with about 91% of them counted one time only. The ten largest clones represent roughly 0.71% of the sample. Sequencing was performed on CD4+ or CD8+ T cells sorted from blood, taken in a trial of the OX40 agonist ivuxolimab. The TCR comes from an adult with an advanced solid tumor such as melanoma, head and neck, liver or kidney cancer.

In nucleotides, the sequence is TGTGCCAGCAGTGTGGGACCCTCCGGTACCGGGGAGCTGTTTTTT. This gives the protein CASSVGPSGTGELFF. Here the chain combines TRBV6-1 and TRBJ2-2; the D assignment is uncertain and may be TRBD1 or TRBD2, with 5 bases supporting each. The germline V gene provides CDR1 MNHNS and CDR2 SASEGT. The CDR3 covers 15 residues, taking in both the cysteine and the phenylalanine. Of the read, only the CDR3 DNA is kept; its 45 bases are in frame from base 1. The germline ends are 14 bases apart after V is trimmed by 4 bases and J by 5 bases.